The 26 T cell receptor beta chains below were found in one sample sequenced in a study of blood T cell repertoires in COVID-19. Assay: immunoSEQ multiplex PCR; the TCRdb copy retains only in-frame clones and omits some. The sample records more than 100,000 clones, about nine tenths being singletons. Sequencing input: peripheral blood. These receptors were taken from a woman of 80 years or more in a cohort sampled during active COVID-19.

This clone has just one count. The chain carries TRBV9 and TRBJ2-7, with D unresolved. This CDR3 region has 14 residues. V dropped 0 bases and J dropped 6 bases, with 13 bases sitting between them. CDR1 and CDR2 from the germline V gene are SGDLS and YYNGEE. CDR3: CASSVDGSLGEQYF. The DNA of the CDR3 is TGTGCCAGCAGCGTAGATGGTAGCTTGGGCGAGCAGTACTTC.

The chain links TRBV5-4 to TRBJ1-5, with TRBD1 matching 12 bases. The CDR3 consists of 17 residues. The germline V gene encodes CDR1 SGHNT and CDR2 YYREEE (reference sequence). Trimming took 3 bases from V and 3 from J; bases not matched to a gene: 7. The CDR3 DNA is TGTGCCAGCAGCTACCGGGACAGGGGGCCGGACAATCAGCCCCAGCATTTT. Its protein product is CASSYRDRGPDNQPQHF.

This chain joins TRBV7-9 and TRBJ2-5; 7 bases match TRBD1. The length of the CDR3 is 16 residues. Germline-derived CDR1 and CDR2 are SEHNR and FQNEAQ (reference sequence). V was clipped by 3 bases and J by 2 bases; unmatched bases: 9. DNA for the CDR3: TGTGCCAGCAGCTTCTGGGACAGAAGGGGGCAAGAGACCCAGTACTTC. Its protein product is CASSFWDRRGQETQYF.

This clone was observed a single time. The CDR3 nucleotides read TGTGCCACCTCACAGGGCGCGTCCGGGGAGCTGTTTTTT. This codes for CATSQGASGELFF. The chain joins TRBV24-1 to TRBJ2-2; possibly TRBD1 for D (6 bases). CDR1 is KGHDR, CDR2 SFDVKD, per germline. V lost 9 bases and J 6 bases, leaving 13 bases between the germline ends. The CDR3 extends over 13 amino acids.

V and J are TRBV4-1 and TRBJ2-3; TRBD2 aligns across 10 bases. The J segment lost 2 bases and the V segment lost 0 bases, leaving 5 bases of the junction unmatched. Per the germline V gene, CDR1 is MGHRA and CDR2 is YSYEKL. This CDR3 has 17 residues. The CDR3, as DNA: TGCGCCAGCAGCCAAGAGGCTAGCGGGAGTTTCACAGATACGCAGTATTTT. It encodes CASSQEASGSFTDTQYF.

The chain is built from TRBV5-1 and TRBJ2-1; 9 bases are shared with TRBD1. The germline V gene has CDR1 SGHRS and CDR2 YFSETQ. V shed 1 base and J 3 bases; nucleotides not matched to a gene: 5. This CDR3 comprises 16 residues. CDR3 sequence: CASSLWWTGDYNEQFF. CDR3 nucleotide sequence: TGCGCCAGCAGCTTGTGGTGGACAGGGGACTACAATGAGCAGTTCTTC.

The chain employs TRBV10-2 and TRBJ2-3, with TRBD2 identical over 8 bases. The CDR3 extends over 16 amino acids. CDR1 and CDR2 from the germline V gene are WSHSY and SAAADI. V lost 3 bases and J lost 5; bases outside the gene matches: 10. For the CDR3, the DNA is TGCGCCAGCAGTGATCAGGGATCCGGGGGGGGAGATACGCAGTATTTT. Its protein product is CASSDQGSGGGDTQYF.

The genes are TRBV3-1 (or the pseudogene TRBV3-2) and TRBJ1-3; D gene uncertain. Per germline, CDR1 LGHDT and CDR2 YNNKEL (reference sequence). This CDR3 is 16 amino acids long. Trimming stripped 1 base from V and 1 base from J, with 11 bases between. CDR3 sequence reads: CASSQGVGVSGNTIYF. The CDR3 DNA reads as TGTGCCAGCAGCCAAGGGGTGGGCGTATCTGGAAACACCATATATTTT.

This clone was recorded only once. The gene calls are TRBV10-1 and TRBJ1-2, with D hard to call. The CDR3 covers 15 residues. CDR1 is WNHNN, CDR2 SYGVQD, per germline (reference sequence). Deletions cut 5 bases from V and 3 bases from J, with 16 bases between. CDR3 amino acids: CASSSGPGGDYGYTF. The DNA for the CDR3 is TGCGCCAGCAGTTCCGGGCCCGGAGGCGACTATGGCTACACCTTC.

This chain uses TRBV6-4 with TRBJ1-5, with 11 bases that match TRBD1. The CDR3 loop spans 18 amino acids. V was clipped by 8 bases and J by 4 bases; unmatched bases: 16. Germline V gene lookup returns CDR1 MRHNA and CDR2 SNTAGT. In DNA, the CDR3 is TGTGCCAGCCTACCTCCCGGACAGGGGGCAGGAGGGAATCAGCCCCAGCATTTT. This gives the protein CASLPPGQGAGGNQPQHF.

V and J are TRBV5-1 and TRBJ2-1, with a tentative D call TRBD1 (5 bases). The length of the CDR3 is 13 residues. Germline V lookup: CDR1 SGHRS, CDR2 YFSETQ. Deletions cut 1 base from V and 10 bases from J, with 12 bases between. As DNA, the CDR3 is TGCGCCAGCAGCTTGATGGGGCAGGGAGAGCAGTTCTTC. Translation: CASSLMGQGEQFF. Full variable domain (rest looked up from reference TRBV5-1 and TRBJ2-1): KAGVTQTPRYLIKTRGQQVTLSCSPISGHRSVSWYQQTPGQGLQFLFEYFSETQRNKGNFPGRFSGRQFSNSRSEMNVSTLELGDSALYLCASSLMGQGEQFFGPGTRLTVL.

The chain has TRBV28 and TRBJ1-1, with D possibly being TRBD1 (6 bases). This CDR3 region has 15 residues. Germline V CDR1 and CDR2: MDHEN, SYDVKM. Trimming stripped 6 bases from V and 2 bases from J, with 16 bases between. The CDR3 DNA is TGTGCCAGCAGGAAAAGAGCAGGGGATAACACTGAAGCTTTCTTT. Translation: CASRKRAGDNTEAFF.

V and J are TRBV21-1 and TRBJ2-7; TRBD1 reflects the table's D call only, with no check against the DNA. TRBV21-1 is reported as a pseudogene. CDR3 size: 17 residues. The CDR3 DNA is TGTGCCAGCAGCAAAGGAGGGGGCCACTTTATAACCTACGAGCAGTACTTC. As protein: CASSKGGGHFITYEQYF.

The chain employs TRBV2 and TRBJ2-1; D not certain. Trimming shortened V by 2 bases and J by 2 bases, and 16 bases separated the two germline ends. CDR1 is SNHLY, CDR2 FYNNEI, per germline. CDR3 length equals 17 residues. The CDR3: CASSELAYPGTYNEQFF. The CDR3 region has the DNA TGTGCCAGCAGTGAATTGGCTTACCCAGGAACCTACAATGAGCAGTTCTTC.

This clone has only one observation. The V call is TRBV19, the J call TRBJ1-2, with 7 bases that match TRBD1. Per the germline V gene, CDR1 is LNHDA and CDR2 is SQIVND (reference sequence). This CDR3 spans 15 amino acids. V was clipped by 6 bases and J by 0 bases; unmatched bases: 7. The CDR3 protein is CASSPTGNSNYGYTF. CDR3 DNA: TGTGCCAGTAGCCCGACAGGGAATTCTAACTATGGCTACACCTTC.

The V gene is TRBV4-1, the J gene TRBJ1-4; 7 bases are a match to TRBD1. The germline CDR1 and CDR2 sequences are MGHRA and YSYEKL. Losses at the gene ends were 5 bases for V and 5 bases for J; bases not matched to a gene: 8. This CDR3 spans 15 amino acids. The CDR3 nucleotides read TGCGCCAGCAGCTTCCCTGGGGGACAGAATGAAAAACTGTTTTTT. Translated: CASSFPGGQNEKLFF.

CDR3 coding DNA: TGTGCCAGCAGCCCCCTAGAATACGAGCAGTACTTC. This sequence encodes CASSPLEYEQYF. This rearrangement joins TRBV11-2 to TRBJ2-7; unclear D gene. CDR3 size: 12 residues. Per germline, CDR1 SGHAT and CDR2 FQNNGV. Trimming removed 5 bases at V and 4 bases at J, with 9 bases between.

J is TRBJ1-1 and V is TRBV5-1; D gene ambiguous. The germline V gene encodes CDR1 SGHRS and CDR2 YFSETQ. Trimming removed 4 bases from V and 6 bases from J, with 13 bases in between. The CDR3 is 13 residues long. CDR3 coding DNA: TGCGCCAGCAGCCCCCTAGGCGAGGCTGAAGCTTTCTTT. This sequence encodes CASSPLGEAEAFF.

This clone was picked up one time. The V gene is TRBV11-2, the J gene TRBJ2-1, with 7 bases that match TRBD2. CDR1 is SGHAT, CDR2 FQNNGV, per germline. With 5 bases clipped from V and 0 bases from J, the junction kept 10 bases outside the gene matches. The CDR3 is 17 amino acids. The CDR3 nucleotides are TGTGCCAGCAGCAGAGAGGTGGCGGGAGCCTCCTACAATGAGCAGTTCTTC. This codes for CASSREVAGASYNEQFF. Full variable domain (remainder filled in from reference TRBV11-2 and TRBJ2-1): EAGVAQSPRYKIIEKRQSVAFWCNPISGHATLYWYQQILGQGPKLLIQFQNNGVVDDSQLPKDRFSAERLKGVDSTLKIQPAKLEDSAVYLCASSREVAGASYNEQFFGPGTRLTVL.

The rearrangement links TRBV3-1 (or the pseudogene TRBV3-2) to TRBJ2-7; D perhaps matches TRBD2 (6 bases). This CDR3 contains 13 residues. Germline V gene sequence: CDR1 LGHDT, CDR2 YNNKEL (reference sequence). V lost 2 bases and J lost 6, with 11 bases in between. In nucleotides, the CDR3 is TGTGCCAGCAGCCAAAGGACACTAGCCGAGCAGTACTTC. Translation: CASSQRTLAEQYF.

J is TRBJ2-7 and V is TRBV5-4; TRBD1 matches at 9 bases. Germline lookup yields CDR1 SGHNT and CDR2 YYREEE (reference sequence). This CDR3 comprises 13 residues. V trimming: 4 bases; J trimming: 5 bases; junction bases outside the gene matches: 4. The chain's CDR3 is CASSPWDRDEQYF. As DNA, the CDR3 is TGTGCCAGCAGCCCATGGGACAGGGACGAGCAGTACTTC.

This clone occurred a few times. The V and J genes are TRBV3-1 (or the pseudogene TRBV3-2) and TRBJ1-5; 8 bases align to TRBD1. Germline V gene sequence: CDR1 LGHDT, CDR2 YNNKEL (reference sequence). The CDR3 consists of 12 residues. J gave up 6 bases and V 8 bases, and 3 bases lay outside the gene matches. The CDR3 here is CASRQGSQPQHF. Here the CDR3 DNA reads TGTGCCAGCCGACAGGGGTCTCAGCCCCAGCATTTT.

This sequence joins TRBV28 and TRBJ2-2; TRBD1 is a possible D gene (6 bases). The CDR3 is made up of 17 amino acids. V lost 9 bases, J lost 7 bases, and 27 bases lay in between. Germline V gene lookup returns CDR1 MDHEN and CDR2 SYDVKM. CDR3 sequence (DNA): TGTGCCAGTACCCTAGCAGGGGCGATGGGGATTGGCGGGGAGCTGTTTTTT. It translates to CASTLAGAMGIGGELFF.

The gene calls are TRBV4-1 and TRBJ2-1; 14 bases are a match to TRBD2. The length of the CDR3 is 20 residues. CDR1 is MGHRA, CDR2 YSYEKL, per germline. Losses at the gene ends were 4 bases for V and 4 bases for J; bases not matched to a gene: 15. Here the CDR3 DNA reads TGCGCCAGCAGCCCCCGTTTAAGGACTAGCGGGGGGTCCGTTTACAATGAGCAGTTCTTC. Translated: CASSPRLRTSGGSVYNEQFF.

This chain links TRBV3-1 (or the pseudogene TRBV3-2) with TRBJ2-5, with D perhaps TRBD2 (5 bases). Germline-derived CDR1 and CDR2 are LGHDT and YNNKEL (reference sequence). Trimming took off 4 bases at V and 3 bases at J, with 9 bases between the two ends. This CDR3 region has 13 residues. CDR3 region: CASSLRAEETQYF. CDR3 DNA sequence: TGTGCCAGCAGCCTGAGGGCAGAAGAGACCCAGTACTTC.

The rearrangement joins TRBV19 to TRBJ1-1; no reliable D call. The CDR3 runs 13 residues. Trimming stripped 8 bases from V and 5 bases from J, with 15 bases between. Germline CDR1 LNHDA, CDR2 SQIVND (reference sequence). The CDR3 spells CASGTPGNTEAFF. The CDR3 DNA reads as TGTGCCAGTGGCACTCCGGGTAATACTGAAGCTTTCTTT. The full variable domain, rest sourced from reference TRBV19 and TRBJ1-1, is DGGITQSPKYLFRKEGQNVTLSCEQNLNHDAMYWYRQDPGQGLRLIYYSQIVNDFQKGDIAEGYSVSREKKESFPLTVTSAQKNPTAFYLCASGTPGNTEAFFGQGTRLTVV.